The TCR beta chain described here comes from a study of control samples from healthy donors and cancer patients. Per germline, CDR1 GTSNPN and CDR2 SVGIG (reference sequence). The ends lost 0 bases at V and 5 bases at J; junction bases unmatched: 1. This CDR3 spans 14 amino acids. This table comes from immunoSEQ multiplex PCR, and its TCRdb copy is limited to in-frame clones, with some not included. Counted here are about 410,000 clones, around 90% occurring once; the ten biggest clones make up around 6.5%. The chain combines TRBV30 with TRBJ1-6; TRBD1 agrees at 7 bases. This TCR derives from a man aged 35 to 55 with head and neck cancer. Sequencing was performed on PBMCs. The CDR3 loop is CAWSVGQDNSPLHF. The CDR3 DNA follows: TGTGCCTGGAGTGTAGGACAGGATAATTCACCCCTCCACTTT.